This is a list of T cell receptor beta chains from one sample in a study of beta chain features in type 1 diabetes. The repertoire was sequenced with immunoSEQ multiplex PCR; TCRdb's copy has only in-frame clones and lacks some. This table has 200,000 to 300,000 clones, roughly 22% appearing once. What was sequenced was naive CD4+ T cells from blood. Receptor source: a woman between 40 and 55 years old with type 1 diabetes. Both conserved end residues are part of each CDR3. D genes are given only for firm matches.

v_gene,len,d_gene,j_gene,CDR3aa
TRBV9,16,TRBD2,TRBJ2-1,CASSVTLAAPSSEQFF
TRBV30,14,.,TRBJ1-1,CAWSVTGGNTEAFF
TRBV7-9,14,.,TRBJ1-4,CASSPLWGPEKLFF
TRBV18,14,TRBD1,TRBJ1-2,CASSQEDREHGYTF
TRBV29-1,11,.,TRBJ2-7,CSVSVRYEQYF
TRBV30,11,.,TRBJ1-1,CACGEETEAFF
TRBV7-2,13,.,TRBJ1-5,CASSLGPGQPQHF
TRBV4-3,13,.,TRBJ2-3,CASSPTVTDTQYF
TRBV9,13,.,TRBJ1-1,CASSVSQGTEAFF
TRBV30,14,.,TRBJ2-5,CAWNRQGTLETQYF
TRBV7-3,14,TRBD1,TRBJ1-2,CASSQQGDGYGYTF
TRBV18,17,TRBD1,TRBJ2-3,CASSPRNTGQGGNTQYF
TRBV25-1,13,.,TRBJ1-6,CASSEYNNSPLHF
TRBV14,15,TRBD1,TRBJ2-7,CASSQDQDRFYEQYF
TRBV5-1,12,.,TRBJ2-7,CASTRDNYEQYF
TRBV4-1,15,.,TRBJ1-1,CASSQDRVMNTEAFF
TRBV28,15,TRBD2,TRBJ2-7,CASSPRLAGPYEQYF